This T cell receptor beta chain comes out of a study of blood T cell repertoires in COVID-19. Looking at the study overall: PBMCs, B-cell-depleted T cells, or T cells provided the cDNA or gDNA that made up the material.

Per the original data handling: Amplifying reference gene primers gave estimates of nucleated cell counts. Only in-frame clones appear in the TCRdb table, and some are missing; sequencing was by immunoSEQ multiplex PCR. The V and J calls and clone size come from that table; D and trimming were worked out from the DNA. Of more than 250,000 clones in the sample, 70% to 90% were seen once. The clonotype comes from a man aged 60 to 75 who had recovered from COVID-19. The sample was peripheral blood.

For the CDR3, the DNA is TGCAGCGTTCCCGGCAGTGCGGGGGTATCTGGCACTGAAGCTTTCTTT. Protein sequence: CSVPGSAGVSGTEAFF. V usage is TRBV29-1 and J usage is TRBJ1-1; TRBD1 might be the D (5 bases). Trimming removed 5 bases at V and 4 bases at J, with 23 bases between. The germline CDR1 and CDR2 sequences are SQVTM and ANQGSEA. The CDR3 extends over 16 amino acids. Complete variable domain (other parts from reference TRBV29-1 and TRBJ1-1): SAVISQKPSRDICQRGTSLTIQCQVDSQVTMMFWYRQQPGQSLTLIATANQGSEATYESGFVIDKFPISRPNLTFSTLTVSNMSPEDSSIYLCSVPGSAGVSGTEAFFGQGTRLTVV.